This T cell receptor (beta chain) originates from a study of cytomegalovirus exposure and HLA in healthy donors. On the study more broadly: An earlier analysis identified 110 million or so unique TCR beta sequences in about 170 million T cells. Points from the study as a whole: A few CMV-associated chains proved CMV antigen-specific in vitro. It was reported that the classifier diagnosed cytomegalovirus status with high specificity and sensitivity in both the original and validation cohorts. Within the data, a cluster of highly shared sequence variants was likely a sequencing artifact.

The study ran its PCR with 60 Vbeta and 13 Jbeta primers. The repertoire was sequenced with immunoSEQ multiplex PCR; TCRdb's copy has only in-frame clones and lacks some. This sample has tens of thousands of clones, with just over 75% found just once. The V gene end was trimmed by 7 bases and the J gene end by 0 bases; junction bases not matched to a gene: 8. This CDR3 has 14 amino acids. Germline CDR1 reads SQVTM; CDR2 reads ANQGSEA. A note on this clone: What it recognizes is unknown.

The sample taken for sequencing was PBMCs. The TCR originated in a man aged 50-59 years in good health and CMV-seronegative. This chain links TRBV29-1 with TRBJ1-1, with 7 bases matching TRBD1. The CDR3, as DNA: TGCAGCGCCACCGGGACAGCTATGAACACTGAAGCTTTCTTT. Its protein product is CSATGTAMNTEAFF.